This entry describes one T cell receptor (beta chain). A COVID-19 case was met by exposed participants within 2 weeks before study entry. This sample stems from a study of blood T cell repertoires in COVID-19. Background on the study: Italy, Spain and the United States were the sources of the convalescent and acute COVID-19 samples. The cDNA or gDNA used as material had been derived from T cells, B-cell-depleted T cells, or PBMCs.

Clones were sequenced by immunoSEQ multiplex PCR, and TCRdb holds only the in-frame ones, with some missing. This sample has around 320,000 clones, with 90% to 95% found just once. Germline CDR1 and CDR2: MNHEY and SVGEGT. The CDR3 is made up of 15 amino acids. V was trimmed by 2 bases and J by 2 bases, leaving 13 bases between them. The V and J genes are TRBV6-2 or TRBV6-3 and TRBJ2-7, with D possibly being TRBD1 (6 bases). This TCR came from a woman aged 25-40 years who had been exposed to COVID-19. Sequencing was carried out using PBMCs or T cells enriched from blood (not recorded which). CDR3 residues: CASSYVARGTYEQYF. CDR3 nucleotide sequence: TGTGCCAGCAGTTACGTAGCCAGGGGAACCTACGAGCAGTACTTC.